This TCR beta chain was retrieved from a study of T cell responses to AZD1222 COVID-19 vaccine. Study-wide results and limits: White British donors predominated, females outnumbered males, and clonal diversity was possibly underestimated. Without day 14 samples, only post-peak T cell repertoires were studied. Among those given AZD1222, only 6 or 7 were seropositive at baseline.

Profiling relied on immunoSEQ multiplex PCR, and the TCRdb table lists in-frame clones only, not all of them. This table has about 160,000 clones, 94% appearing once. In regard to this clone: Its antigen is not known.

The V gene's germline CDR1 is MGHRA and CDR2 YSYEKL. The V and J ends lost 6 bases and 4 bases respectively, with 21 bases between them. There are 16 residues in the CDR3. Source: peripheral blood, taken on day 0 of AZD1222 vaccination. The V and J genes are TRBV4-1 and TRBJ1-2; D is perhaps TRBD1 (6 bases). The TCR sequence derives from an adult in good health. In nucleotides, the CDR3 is TGCGCCAGCAGAGGTACAGGGTCTCCAGGCGGCTATGGCTACACCTTC. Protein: CASRGTGSPGGYGYTF.